This entry is about one T cell receptor beta chain. As yet, its antigen is unknown. V gave up 0 bases and J gave up 1 base, with 6 bases separating them. Germline lookup yields CDR1 MNHEY and CDR2 SVGAGI. This CDR3 is 15 amino acids long. Ligated cDNA underwent four rounds of PCR with nested alpha and beta constant region primers and SP2. Blood and skin TCR RNA was reverse transcribed with alpha and beta constant primers. TCRdb processed the 5' RACE reads anew with MiXCR; each CDR3 protein has one entry. The sample consists of roughly 62,000 distinct CDR3 sequences, roughly 7% of them appearing once. These data belong to a study of naive and memory T cell subsets. A UMI-containing oligonucleotide was joined by 3' ligation to the TCR cDNA template. The study, taken as a whole, reports: The RNA method is potentially sensitive to activation and differentiation changes.

The gene calls are TRBV6-5 and TRBJ1-4; D unresolved. The clonotype was recovered from a male donor in good health. The DNA for the CDR3 is TGTGCCAGCAGTTACTCGTCAGTAACTAATGAAAAACTGTTTTTT. It specifies CASSYSSVTNEKLFF.